The 22 T cell receptor beta chains listed next were all sequenced from one sample in a study of OX40 agonist ivuxolimab in advanced cancers. Clones were read by immunoSEQ multiplex PCR, and TCRdb kept only the in-frame ones, dropping some. The table shows about 66,000 clones, with about 86% occurring only once. Sequenced material: CD4+ or CD8+ T cells sorted from blood, taken in a trial of the OX40 agonist ivuxolimab. The receptors were gathered from an adult with an advanced solid tumor such as melanoma, head and neck, liver or kidney cancer.

The chain links TRBV5-4 to TRBJ1-2; maybe TRBD1 (5 bases). Trimming left V 1 base short and J 4 bases short, with 20 bases between. The CDR3 is made up of 17 amino acids. From germline, CDR1 is SGHNT and CDR2 YYREEE (reference sequence). The CDR3 region has the DNA TGTGCCAGCAGCTTGACGGGAGGCGGGGGATTTTTCTATGGCTACACCTTC. This sequence encodes CASSLTGGGGFFYGYTF. The variable domain in full, completed from reference TRBV5-4 and TRBJ1-2, reads ETGVTQSPTHLIKTRGQQVTLRCSSQSGHNTVSWYQQALGQGPQFIFQYYREEENGRGNFPPRFSGLQFPNYSSELNVNALELDDSALYLCASSLTGGGGFFYGYTFGSGTRLTVV.

This chain uses TRBV5-6 with TRBJ2-7, with 9 bases that match TRBD2. Germline V lookup: CDR1 SGHDT, CDR2 YYEEEE. Germline trimming cut 2 bases from V and 4 bases from J; bases unmatched to any gene: 13. The CDR3 is 17 amino acids. CDR3 residues: CASSFGRNLAGDYEQYF. CDR3 sequence (DNA): TGTGCCAGCAGCTTCGGCAGGAACTTAGCGGGGGATTACGAGCAGTACTTC. The complete variable domain, with remaining parts taken from reference TRBV5-6 and TRBJ2-7, reads DAGVTQSPTHLIKTRGQQVTLRCSPKSGHDTVSWYQQALGQGPQFIFQYYEEEERQRGNFPDRFSGHQFPNYSSELNVNALLLGDSALYLCASSFGRNLAGDYEQYFGPGTRLTVT.

The rearrangement joins TRBV27 to TRBJ2-7; D may be TRBD1 (7 bases). V was cut by 3 bases and J by 4 bases, with 16 bases left in between. Per germline, CDR1 MNHEY and CDR2 SMNVEV (reference sequence). The CDR3 length is 15 residues. CDR3 bases: TGTGCCAGCAGTTTTGGAGGGACAGCCGTATACGAGCAGTACTTC. Its protein is CASSFGGTAVYEQYF.

The genes are TRBV7-8 and TRBJ2-2; 8 bases match TRBD2. Trimming at V came to 3 bases and at J to 7 bases, leaving 7 bases not matched to a gene. CDR3 length: 15 amino acids. Germline CDR1 SGHVS, CDR2 FQNEAQ. As DNA, the CDR3 is TGTGCCAGCAGCTTTATCGCGGGGGGCGTCGGGGAGCTGTTTTTT. It encodes CASSFIAGGVGELFF.

The CDR3 sequence: CASSYSDSGYTF. The CDR3 coding sequence is TGTGCCAGCAGCTACTCAGACAGCGGCTACACCTTC. The chain links TRBV7-9 to TRBJ1-2; possible D gene TRBD1, 5 bases. The germline CDR1 and CDR2 sequences are SEHNR and FQNEAQ (reference sequence). Trimming shortened V by 4 bases and J by 8 bases, and 11 bases separated the two germline ends. This CDR3 is built from 12 residues.

This clone was detected only once. The gene calls are TRBV27 and TRBJ2-1, with D perhaps given as TRBD1 or TRBD2 (5 bases each). V shed 6 bases and J shed 4 bases, with 16 bases lying between them. Germline values: CDR1 MNHEY, CDR2 SMNVEV (reference sequence). This CDR3 has 15 amino acids. CDR3 bases: TGTGCCAGCAGCCGGGACCAGTACGCTTACAATGAGCAGTTCTTC. This sequence encodes CASSRDQYAYNEQFF.

The CDR3 here is CASGLDRGRGIEAFF. Written as DNA, the CDR3 is TGTGCTAGTGGTTTGGACAGGGGGCGCGGGATTGAAGCTTTCTTT. This chain uses TRBV12-5 with TRBJ1-1, with TRBD1 matching over 9 bases. CDR3 size: 15 residues. Germline values: CDR1 LGHNT, CDR2 FRNRAP. After removal of 1 base from V and 7 bases from J, the junction contained 7 bases not matched to a gene.

The rearrangement links TRBV7-9 to TRBJ1-2; D is unclear. With 1 base removed from V and 8 bases from J, the gap between germline ends came to 8 bases. CDR1 and CDR2 from the germline V gene are SEHNR and FQNEAQ (reference sequence). There are 12 residues in the CDR3. For the CDR3, the DNA is TGTGCCAGCAGCTTAGATGTCGGGGGCTACACCTTC. Its translation: CASSLDVGGYTF.

The CDR3 nucleotides read TGTGCCAGCAGAGAAACACCGGGACTCTCTAGGGCTTTCTTT. It is translated as CASRETPGLSRAFF. V and J are TRBV2 and TRBJ1-1; D is perhaps TRBD1 (5 bases). Germline loops: CDR1 SNHLY, CDR2 FYNNEI. This CDR3 has 14 residues. Between the trimmed V and J ends, which lost 6 bases and 11 bases, there was a span of 22 bases.

This clone came up a few times. The V and J genes are TRBV5-1 and TRBJ1-1; D is perhaps TRBD1 (6 bases). CDR1 SGHRS and CDR2 YFSETQ come from the germline V gene. The CDR3 spans 13 residues. V was cut by 7 bases and J by 5 bases, with 15 bases left in between. The CDR3 region is CASQAQGITEAFF. CDR3 nucleotide sequence: TGCGCCAGCCAAGCGCAGGGGATTACTGAAGCTTTCTTT.

This clone appeared a single time. Written as DNA, the CDR3 is TGCGCCAGCAGCTTGTCAGCGGGAGGGGGCTTTTCAGATTATGGCTACACCTTC. Translating it yields CASSLSAGGGFSDYGYTF. V gene TRBV5-1 combines with J gene TRBJ1-2; 7 nucleotides match TRBD1. Germline V gene lookup returns CDR1 SGHRS and CDR2 YFSETQ. The CDR3 sequence is 18 residues long. V lost 1 base and J lost 5; bases outside the gene matches: 17.

The chain carries TRBV19 and TRBJ1-2; D gene unclear. The germline V and J ends were trimmed by 10 bases and 3 bases, with 18 bases remaining between them. CDR3 length: 14 amino acids. Per germline, CDR1 LNHDA and CDR2 SQIVND (reference sequence). CDR3 nucleotides: TGTGCCACGGTCTCCGGCGGGGTGGACTATGGCTACACCTTC. It is translated as CATVSGGVDYGYTF.

V and J are TRBV15 and TRBJ2-5; D is tentatively TRBD1 or TRBD2 (6 bases each). This CDR3 is built from 14 residues. Germline values: CDR1 LNHNV, CDR2 YYDKDF (reference sequence). V was clipped by 5 bases and J by 5 bases, with 15 bases between them. The CDR3 DNA reads TGTGCCACCAGCGGTCGACTAGGGGGGGAGACCCAGTACTTC. Encoded protein: CATSGRLGGETQYF.

V and J are TRBV13 and TRBJ1-3; no clear D gene. In germline, CDR1 is PRHDT, CDR2 FYEKMQ (reference sequence). The CDR3 contains 15 residues. With 1 base removed from V and 0 bases from J, the gap between germline ends came to 7 bases. As DNA, the CDR3 is TGTGCCAGCAGCTTAGATCCAGGCTCTGGAAACACCATATATTTT. Residues: CASSLDPGSGNTIYF.

This chain links TRBV2 with TRBJ2-5, with a possible D match to TRBD1 (5 bases). Germline CDR1 reads SNHLY; CDR2 reads FYNNEI. The CDR3 runs 14 residues. V lost 2 bases and J lost 2, with 9 bases in between. CDR3 bases: TGTGCCAGCAGTGAACGACAGAGACAAGAGACCCAGTACTTC. It is translated as CASSERQRQETQYF.

This clone came up a few times. The rearrangement links TRBV4-2 to TRBJ1-2; TRBD1 might be the D (6 bases). The V gene lost 1 base and the J gene lost 7 bases, with 10 bases spanning the gap. This CDR3 has 13 amino acids. Germline loops: CDR1 LGHNA, CDR2 YNFKEQ. CDR3 amino acids: CASSQGRDTGYTF. CDR3 DNA sequence: TGTGCCAGCAGCCAAGGCCGGGACACTGGCTACACCTTC.

V usage is TRBV11-2 and J usage is TRBJ2-7; D unclear. Between the trimmed V and J ends, which lost 3 bases and 6 bases, there was a span of 12 bases. The CDR3 is 13 amino acids. The germline gives CDR1 SGHAT, CDR2 FQNNGV. DNA of the CDR3: TGTGCCAGCAGCTTTCGGCAGACCGGCGAGCAGTACTTC. Residues: CASSFRQTGEQYF.

The chain uses TRBV5-4 and TRBJ1-5; 8 nucleotides agree with TRBD1. Trimming took 3 bases from V and 5 from J; bases not matched to a gene: 4. Germline V gene sequence: CDR1 SGHNT, CDR2 YYREEE (reference sequence). The CDR3 extends over 14 amino acids. CDR3: CASSSQGVDQPQHF. CDR3 DNA sequence: TGTGCCAGCAGCTCACAGGGGGTGGATCAGCCCCAGCATTTT.

This chain joins TRBV6-1 and TRBJ1-1, with D possibly TRBD1 on 6 matching bases. This CDR3 is 11 amino acids long. The germline V and J ends were trimmed by 6 bases and 5 bases, with 7 bases remaining between them. The germline CDR1 and CDR2 sequences are MNHNS and SASEGT. CDR3 DNA sequence: TGTGCCAGCAGCACAGGGACTGAAGCTTTCTTT. This codes for CASSTGTEAFF.

The chain carries TRBV21-1 and TRBJ1-2. TRBV21-1 is designated a pseudogene. CDR3 length equals 17 residues. The CDR3 spells CASSKSPLYTTNYGYTF. The CDR3 DNA reads TGTGCCAGCAGCAAAAGCCCCCTTTACACTACTAACTATGGCTACACCTTC.

The V call is TRBV19, the J call TRBJ1-1, with 10 nucleotides matching TRBD1. Germline V gene sequence: CDR1 LNHDA, CDR2 SQIVND (reference sequence). The trim removed 5 bases at V and 4 bases at J, leaving 7 bases unmatched. This CDR3 contains 15 residues. CDR3 nucleotides: TGTGCCAGTAGTGACCGGGACAGGGGAGGCACTGAAGCTTTCTTT. This translates into CASSDRDRGGTEAFF.

The chain links TRBV25-1 to TRBJ1-1; a weak D match, TRBD1 (6 bases). Per germline, CDR1 MGHDK and CDR2 SYGVNS. The CDR3 covers 16 residues. Trimming stripped 1 base from V and 0 bases from J, with 12 bases between. CDR3 sequence reads: CASSELGGRVNTEAFF. CDR3 sequence (DNA): TGTGCCAGCAGTGAATTAGGGGGTAGGGTGAACACTGAAGCTTTCTTT. Full variable domain (rest looked up from reference TRBV25-1 and TRBJ1-1): EADIYQTPRYLVIGTGKKITLECSQTMGHDKMYWYQQDPGMELHLIHYSYGVNSTEKGDLSSESTVSRIRTEHFPLTLESARPSHTSQYLCASSELGGRVNTEAFFGQGTRLTVV.